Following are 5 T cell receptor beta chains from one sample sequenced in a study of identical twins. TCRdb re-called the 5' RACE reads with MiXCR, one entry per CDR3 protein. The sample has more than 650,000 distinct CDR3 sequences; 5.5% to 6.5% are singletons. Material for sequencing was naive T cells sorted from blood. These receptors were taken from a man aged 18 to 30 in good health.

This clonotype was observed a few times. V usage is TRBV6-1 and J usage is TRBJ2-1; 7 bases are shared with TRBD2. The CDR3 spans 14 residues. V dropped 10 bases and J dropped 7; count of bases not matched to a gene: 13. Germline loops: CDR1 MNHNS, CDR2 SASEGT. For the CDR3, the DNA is TGTGCCACCACGGCCAGACCAGCGGGGAATGAGCAGTTCTTC. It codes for CATTARPAGNEQFF.

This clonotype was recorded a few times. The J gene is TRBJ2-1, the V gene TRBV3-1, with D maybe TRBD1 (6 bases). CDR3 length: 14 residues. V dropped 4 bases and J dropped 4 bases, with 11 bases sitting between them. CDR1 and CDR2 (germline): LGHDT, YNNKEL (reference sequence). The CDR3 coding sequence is TGTGCCAGCAGCCGAGACAGGAGTTACAATGAGCAGTTCTTC. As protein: CASSRDRSYNEQFF.

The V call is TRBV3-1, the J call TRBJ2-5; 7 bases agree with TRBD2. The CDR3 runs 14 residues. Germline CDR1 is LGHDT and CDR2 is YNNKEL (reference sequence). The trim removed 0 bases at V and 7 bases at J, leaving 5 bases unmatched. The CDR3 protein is CASSQDERDATQYF. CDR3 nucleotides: TGTGCCAGCAGCCAAGATGAGCGGGATGCGACCCAGTACTTC.

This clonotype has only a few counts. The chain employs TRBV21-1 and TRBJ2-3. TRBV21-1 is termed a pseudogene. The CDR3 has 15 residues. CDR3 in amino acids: CASSLTTFCTDTQYF. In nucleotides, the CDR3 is TGTGCCAGCAGCCTCACCACGTTCTGCACAGATACGCAGTATTTT.

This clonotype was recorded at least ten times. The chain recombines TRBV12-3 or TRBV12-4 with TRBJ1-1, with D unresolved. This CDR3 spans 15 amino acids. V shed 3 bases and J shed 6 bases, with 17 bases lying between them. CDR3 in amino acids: CASSFKLGLTAEAFF. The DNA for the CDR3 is TGTGCCAGCAGTTTTAAGTTGGGCCTCACCGCTGAAGCTTTCTTT.